The rows below give T cell receptor beta chains drawn from one sample of a study of blood T cells in healthy people across ages. TCRdb used MiXCR to reprocess the 5' RACE reads, holding one entry per CDR3 protein. The sample yields fewer than 2 million distinct CDR3 sequences, about 39% seen once. The specimen sequenced was blood. These receptors came from a human donor in good health. CDR3s include the opening cysteine and the closing phenylalanine or tryptophan. D genes are given only for firm matches. Only some rows state a clone size, as once, few, many or a class for expanded clones.

d_call: .; v_call: TRBV12-3/TRBV12-4; j_call: TRBJ1-5; clone_size: once; cdr3_nt: TGTGCCAGCAGTTTAGTTGAACTTCAGCCCCAGCATTTT; cdr3_aa: CASSLVELQPQHF
d_call: .; v_call: TRBV7-2; j_call: TRBJ2-2; clone_size: .; cdr3_nt: TGTGCCAGCAGCTCCCCCCCCGGGAGCCTCACCGGGGAGCTGTTTTTT; cdr3_aa: CASSSPPGSLTGELFF
d_call: .; v_call: TRBV12-3/TRBV12-4; j_call: TRBJ1-1; clone_size: few; cdr3_nt: TGTGCCAGCATCTCTACTGGGGTGTATGCTTTCTTT; cdr3_aa: CASISTGVYAFF
d_call: .; v_call: TRBV6-6; j_call: TRBJ1-2; clone_size: .; cdr3_nt: TGTGCCAGCAGTTACTCCCGGCAGGGAGACTATGGCTACACCTTC; cdr3_aa: CASSYSRQGDYGYTF
d_call: TRBD2; v_call: TRBV13; j_call: TRBJ2-5; clone_size: .; cdr3_nt: TGTGCCAGCAGCCCCCCGTACGGGGGGATTCAAGAGACCCAGTACTTC; cdr3_aa: CASSPPYGGIQETQYF
d_call: .; v_call: TRBV29-1; j_call: TRBJ2-5; clone_size: few; cdr3_nt: TGCAGCGTTGCCCCTCTGGGAAACCGAGAGACCCAGTACTTC; cdr3_aa: CSVAPLGNRETQYF
d_call: .; v_call: TRBV9; j_call: TRBJ1-1; clone_size: .; cdr3_nt: TGTGCCAGCAGCGTGGTGGGGGGACCGAACACTGAAGCTTTCTTT; cdr3_aa: CASSVVGGPNTEAFF
d_call: TRBD1; v_call: TRBV5-1; j_call: TRBJ1-2; clone_size: few; cdr3_nt: TGCGCCAGCAGCTTTGGGACAGGGGGCGCCCATGGCTACACCTTC; cdr3_aa: CASSFGTGGAHGYTF
d_call: TRBD1; v_call: TRBV29-1; j_call: TRBJ1-5; clone_size: few; cdr3_nt: TGCAGCGCAATGACAGGGGGAAATCAGCCCCAGCATTTT; cdr3_aa: CSAMTGGNQPQHF
d_call: .; v_call: TRBV20-1; j_call: TRBJ2-7; clone_size: few; cdr3_nt: TGCAGTGCTAGATATGGACGGAACGAGCAGTACTTC; cdr3_aa: CSARYGRNEQYF
d_call: .; v_call: TRBV5-6; j_call: TRBJ2-5; clone_size: few; cdr3_nt: TGTGCCAGCAGCTTGATCATCGCTAGCGAAAGTTACGAGACCCAGTACTTC; cdr3_aa: CASSLIIASESYETQYF
d_call: .; v_call: TRBV6-5; j_call: TRBJ2-7; clone_size: .; cdr3_nt: TGTGCCAGCAGTTACCGGGAAGGGTACTACGAGCAGTACTTC; cdr3_aa: CASSYREGYYEQYF
d_call: .; v_call: TRBV3-1; j_call: TRBJ2-3; clone_size: .; cdr3_nt: TGTGCCAGCAGCCACCTACACCGACGCACAGATACGCAGTATTTT; cdr3_aa: CASSHLHRRTDTQYF
d_call: .; v_call: TRBV5-1; j_call: TRBJ1-2; clone_size: once; cdr3_nt: TGCGCCAGCAGCTTGGAGGCGAAGAGCTATGGCTACACCTTC; cdr3_aa: CASSLEAKSYGYTF
d_call: TRBD1; v_call: TRBV6-1; j_call: TRBJ1-2; clone_size: .; cdr3_nt: TGTGCCAGCAGTGCGGACAGGGGGAACCTTCCAATCTATGGCTACACCTTC; cdr3_aa: CASSADRGNLPIYGYTF